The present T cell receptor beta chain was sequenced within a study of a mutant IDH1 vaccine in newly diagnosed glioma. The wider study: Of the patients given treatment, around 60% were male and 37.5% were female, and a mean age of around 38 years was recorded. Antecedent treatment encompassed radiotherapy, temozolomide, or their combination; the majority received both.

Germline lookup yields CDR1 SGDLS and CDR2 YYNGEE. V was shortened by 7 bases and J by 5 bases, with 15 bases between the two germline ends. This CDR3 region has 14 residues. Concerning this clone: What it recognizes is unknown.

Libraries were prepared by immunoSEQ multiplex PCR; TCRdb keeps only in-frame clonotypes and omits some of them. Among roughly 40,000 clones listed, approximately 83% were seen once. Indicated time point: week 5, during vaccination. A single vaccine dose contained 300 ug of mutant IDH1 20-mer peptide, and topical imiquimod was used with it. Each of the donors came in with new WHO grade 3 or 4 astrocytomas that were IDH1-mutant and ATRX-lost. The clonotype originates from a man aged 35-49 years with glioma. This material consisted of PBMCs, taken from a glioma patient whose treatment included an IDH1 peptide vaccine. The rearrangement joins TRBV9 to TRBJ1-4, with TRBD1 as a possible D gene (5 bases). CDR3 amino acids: CASGSGGFNEKLFF. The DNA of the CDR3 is TGTGCCAGCGGCTCCGGGGGGTTCAATGAAAAACTGTTTTTT.